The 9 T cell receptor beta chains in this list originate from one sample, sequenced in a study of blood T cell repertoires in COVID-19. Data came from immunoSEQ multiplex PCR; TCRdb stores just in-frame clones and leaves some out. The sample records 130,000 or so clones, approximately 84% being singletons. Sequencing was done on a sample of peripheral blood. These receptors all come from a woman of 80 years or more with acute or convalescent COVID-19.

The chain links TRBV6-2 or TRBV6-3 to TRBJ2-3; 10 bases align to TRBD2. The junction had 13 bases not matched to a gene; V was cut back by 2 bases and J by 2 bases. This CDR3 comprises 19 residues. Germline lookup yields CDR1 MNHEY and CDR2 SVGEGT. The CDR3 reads CASSYVTLAGDYYTDTQYF. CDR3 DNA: TGTGCCAGCAGTTACGTGACCCTAGCGGGAGACTACTACACAGATACGCAGTATTTT.

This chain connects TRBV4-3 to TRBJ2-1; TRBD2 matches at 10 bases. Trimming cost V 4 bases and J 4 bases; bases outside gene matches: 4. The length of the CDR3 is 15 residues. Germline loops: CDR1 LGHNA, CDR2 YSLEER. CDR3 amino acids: CASSPLAGVYNEQFF. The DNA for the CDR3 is TGCGCCAGCAGCCCCCTAGCGGGAGTATACAATGAGCAGTTCTTC.

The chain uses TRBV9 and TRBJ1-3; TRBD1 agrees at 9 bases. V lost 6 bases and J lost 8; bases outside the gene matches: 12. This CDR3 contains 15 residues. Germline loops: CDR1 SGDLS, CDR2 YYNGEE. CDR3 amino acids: CASTTGGTGSHTIYF. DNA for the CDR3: TGTGCCAGCACTACCGGGGGGACAGGGTCGCACACCATATATTTT.

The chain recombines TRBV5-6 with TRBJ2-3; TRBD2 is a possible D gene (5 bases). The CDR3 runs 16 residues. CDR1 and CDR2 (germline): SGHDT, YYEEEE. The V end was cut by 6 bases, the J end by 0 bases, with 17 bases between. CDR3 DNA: TGTGCCAGCATGACCGTGAGCGGTACTAGCACAGATACGCAGTATTTT. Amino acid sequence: CASMTVSGTSTDTQYF.

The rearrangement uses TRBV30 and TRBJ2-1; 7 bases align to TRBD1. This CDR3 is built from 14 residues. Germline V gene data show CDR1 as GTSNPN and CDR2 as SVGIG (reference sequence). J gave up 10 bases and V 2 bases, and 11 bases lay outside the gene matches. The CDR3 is CAWSRNYRGDEQFF. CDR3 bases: TGTGCCTGGAGTAGGAACTACAGGGGCGACGAGCAGTTCTTC.

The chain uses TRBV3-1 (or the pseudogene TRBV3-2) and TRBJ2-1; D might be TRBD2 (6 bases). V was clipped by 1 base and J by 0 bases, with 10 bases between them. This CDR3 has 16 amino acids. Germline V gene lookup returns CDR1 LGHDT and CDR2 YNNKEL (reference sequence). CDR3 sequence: CASSQVLATSYNEQFF. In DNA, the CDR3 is TGTGCCAGCAGCCAAGTCCTAGCGACCTCCTACAATGAGCAGTTCTTC.

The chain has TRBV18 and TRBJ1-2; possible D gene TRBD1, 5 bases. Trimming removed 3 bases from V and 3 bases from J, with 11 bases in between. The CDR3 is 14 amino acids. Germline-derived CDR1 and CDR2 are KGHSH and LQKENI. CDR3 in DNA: TGTGCCAGCTCACCGAACCAGGGCGACTATGGCTACACCTTC. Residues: CASSPNQGDYGYTF.

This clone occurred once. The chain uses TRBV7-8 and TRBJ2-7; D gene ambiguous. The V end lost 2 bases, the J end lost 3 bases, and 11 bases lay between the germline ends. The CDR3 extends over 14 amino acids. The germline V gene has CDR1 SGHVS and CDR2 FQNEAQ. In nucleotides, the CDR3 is TGTGCCAGCAGCTTATCCATCACTGGCTACGAGCAGTACTTC. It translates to CASSLSITGYEQYF.

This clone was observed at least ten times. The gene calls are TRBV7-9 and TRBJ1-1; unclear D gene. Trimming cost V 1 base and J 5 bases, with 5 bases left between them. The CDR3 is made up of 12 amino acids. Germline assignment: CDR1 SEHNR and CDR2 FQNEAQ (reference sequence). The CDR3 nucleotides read TGTGCCAGCAGCTTAGGAGAAACTGAAGCTTTCTTT. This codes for CASSLGETEAFF.